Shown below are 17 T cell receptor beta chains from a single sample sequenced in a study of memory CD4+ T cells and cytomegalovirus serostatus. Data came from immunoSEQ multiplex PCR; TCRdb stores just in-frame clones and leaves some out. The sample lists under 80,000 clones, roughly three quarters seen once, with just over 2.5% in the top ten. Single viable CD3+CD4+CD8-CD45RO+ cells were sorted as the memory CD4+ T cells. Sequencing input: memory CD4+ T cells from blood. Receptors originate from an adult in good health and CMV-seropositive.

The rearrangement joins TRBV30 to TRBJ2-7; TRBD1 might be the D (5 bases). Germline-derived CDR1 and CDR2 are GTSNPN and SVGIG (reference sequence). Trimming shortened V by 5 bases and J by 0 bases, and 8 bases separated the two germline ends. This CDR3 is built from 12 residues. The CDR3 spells CAWGASSYEQYV. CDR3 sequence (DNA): TGTGCCTGGGGGGCCAGCTCCTACGAGCAGTACGTC.

The CDR3 DNA follows: TGTGCCAGCAGTCCAGGGACAGGGGACGACGAGCAGTACTTC. Translating gives CASSPGTGDDEQYF. The J gene is TRBJ2-7, the V gene TRBV6-1; 10 nucleotides line up with TRBD1. The CDR3 length is 14 residues. The germline CDR1 and CDR2 sequences are MNHNS and SASEGT. The V segment lost 5 bases and the J segment 5 bases; nucleotides outside the gene matches: 6.

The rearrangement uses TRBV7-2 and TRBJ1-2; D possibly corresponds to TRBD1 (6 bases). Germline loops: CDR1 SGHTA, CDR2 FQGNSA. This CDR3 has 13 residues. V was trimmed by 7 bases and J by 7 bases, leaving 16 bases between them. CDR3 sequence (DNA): TGTGCCAGCACCTGGACAGAAGAGAGTGGCTACACCTTC. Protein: CASTWTEESGYTF.

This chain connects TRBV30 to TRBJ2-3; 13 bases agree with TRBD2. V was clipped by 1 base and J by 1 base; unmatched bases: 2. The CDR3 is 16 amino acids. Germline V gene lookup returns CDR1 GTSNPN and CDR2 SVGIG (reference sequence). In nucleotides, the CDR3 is TGTGCCTGGAGTGCCGGACTAGCGGGGGGCACAGATACGCAGTATTTT. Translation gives CAWSAGLAGGTDTQYF.

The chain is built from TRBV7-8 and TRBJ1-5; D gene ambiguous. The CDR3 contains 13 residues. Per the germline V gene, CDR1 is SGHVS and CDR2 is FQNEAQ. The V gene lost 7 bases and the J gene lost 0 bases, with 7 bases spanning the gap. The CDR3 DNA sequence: TGTGCCAGCACCCCCTATAGCAATCAGCCCCAGCATTTT. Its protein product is CASTPYSNQPQHF.

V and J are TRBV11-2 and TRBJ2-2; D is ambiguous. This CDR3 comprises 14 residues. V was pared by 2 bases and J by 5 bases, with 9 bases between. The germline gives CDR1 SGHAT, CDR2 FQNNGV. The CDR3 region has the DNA TGTGCCAGCAGCTTATTTGAAGGGACCGGGGAGCTGTTTTTT. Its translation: CASSLFEGTGELFF.

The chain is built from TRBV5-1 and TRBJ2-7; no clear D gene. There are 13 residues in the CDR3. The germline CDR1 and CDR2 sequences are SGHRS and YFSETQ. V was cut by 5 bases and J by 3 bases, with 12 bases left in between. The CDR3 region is CASSKKVNYEQYF. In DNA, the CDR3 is TGCGCCAGCAGTAAGAAGGTTAACTACGAGCAGTACTTC.

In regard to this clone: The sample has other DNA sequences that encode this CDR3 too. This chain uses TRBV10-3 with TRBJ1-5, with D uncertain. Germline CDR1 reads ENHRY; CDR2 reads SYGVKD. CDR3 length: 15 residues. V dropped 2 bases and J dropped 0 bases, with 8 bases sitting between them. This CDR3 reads CAISEGQDSNQPQHF. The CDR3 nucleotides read TGTGCCATCAGTGAGGGGCAGGATAGCAATCAGCCCCAGCATTTT.

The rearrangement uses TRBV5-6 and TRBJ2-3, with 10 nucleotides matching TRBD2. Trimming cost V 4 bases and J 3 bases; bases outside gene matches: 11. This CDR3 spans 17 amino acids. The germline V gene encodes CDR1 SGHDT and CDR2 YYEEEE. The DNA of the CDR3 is TGTGCCAGCAGCAAGACTCTTAGCGGGGGGCCGACAGATACGCAGTATTTT. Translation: CASSKTLSGGPTDTQYF.

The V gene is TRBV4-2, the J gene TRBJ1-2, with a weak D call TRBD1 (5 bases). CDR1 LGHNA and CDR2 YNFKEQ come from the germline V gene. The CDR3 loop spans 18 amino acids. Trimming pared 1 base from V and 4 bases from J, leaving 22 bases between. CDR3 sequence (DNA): TGTGCCAGCAGCCAAGGGATCCCGGGACGGACGACCGTCTATGGCTACACCTTC. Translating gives CASSQGIPGRTTVYGYTF.

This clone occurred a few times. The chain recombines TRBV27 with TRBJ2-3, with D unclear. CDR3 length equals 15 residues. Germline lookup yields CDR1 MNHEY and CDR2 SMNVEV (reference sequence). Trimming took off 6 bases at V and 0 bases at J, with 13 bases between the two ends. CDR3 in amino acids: CASSPDLASTDTQYF. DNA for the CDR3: TGTGCCAGCAGCCCAGACTTGGCTAGCACAGATACGCAGTATTTT.

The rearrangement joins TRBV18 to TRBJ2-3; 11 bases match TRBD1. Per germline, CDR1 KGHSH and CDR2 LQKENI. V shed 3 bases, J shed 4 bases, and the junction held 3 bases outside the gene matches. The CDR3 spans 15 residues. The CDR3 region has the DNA TGTGCCAGCTCACCGGGACAGGGGGGTGCAGATACGCAGTATTTT. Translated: CASSPGQGGADTQYF.

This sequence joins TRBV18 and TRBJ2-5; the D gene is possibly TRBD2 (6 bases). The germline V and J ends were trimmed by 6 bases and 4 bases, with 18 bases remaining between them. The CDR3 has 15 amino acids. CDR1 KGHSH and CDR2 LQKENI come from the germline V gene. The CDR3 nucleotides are TGTGCCAGCTCTCTGCGGACCCCGGAGGGAGAGACCCAGTACTTC. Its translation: CASSLRTPEGETQYF. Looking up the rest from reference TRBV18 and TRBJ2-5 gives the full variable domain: NAGVMQNPRHLVRRRGQEARLRCSPMKGHSHVYWYRQLPEEGLKFMVYLQKENIIDESGMPKERFSAEFPKEGPSILRIQQVVRGDSAAYFCASSLRTPEGETQYFGPGTRLLVL.

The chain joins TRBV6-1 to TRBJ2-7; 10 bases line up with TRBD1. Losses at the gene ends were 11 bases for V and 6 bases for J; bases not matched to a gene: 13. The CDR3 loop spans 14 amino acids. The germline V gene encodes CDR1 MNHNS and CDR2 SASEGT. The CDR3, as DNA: TGTGCCGGGGCTAGGGACAGGGGAGGACGCGAGCAGTACTTC. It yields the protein CAGARDRGGREQYF.

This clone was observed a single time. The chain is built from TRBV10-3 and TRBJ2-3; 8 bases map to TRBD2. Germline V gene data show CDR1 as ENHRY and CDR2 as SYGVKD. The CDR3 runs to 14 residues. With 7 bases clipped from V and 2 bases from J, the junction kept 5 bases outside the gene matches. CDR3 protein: CAIKGLGNTDTQYF. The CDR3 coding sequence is TGTGCCATCAAGGGACTAGGAAACACAGATACGCAGTATTTT.

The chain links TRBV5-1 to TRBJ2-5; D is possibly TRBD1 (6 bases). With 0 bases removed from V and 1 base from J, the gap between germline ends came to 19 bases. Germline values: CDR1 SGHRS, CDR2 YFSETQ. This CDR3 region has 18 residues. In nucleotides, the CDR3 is TGCGCCAGCAGCTTGGAATCCCTGACAGGCAACCCCCAAGAGACCCAGTACTTC. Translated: CASSLESLTGNPQETQYF.

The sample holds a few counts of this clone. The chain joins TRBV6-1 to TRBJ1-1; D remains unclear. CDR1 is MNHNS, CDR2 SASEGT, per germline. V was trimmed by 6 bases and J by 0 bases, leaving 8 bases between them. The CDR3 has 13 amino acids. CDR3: CASRLGMNTEAFF. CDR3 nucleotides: TGTGCCAGCAGGCTGGGGATGAACACTGAAGCTTTCTTT.